This entry is about one T cell receptor (beta chain). The record originates from a study of radiotherapy plus CTLA-4 blockade in lung cancer. Looking at the study overall: Objective response rate was more than 15%; disease control rate, around 33%.

The method was immunoSEQ multiplex PCR; TCRdb's version includes in-frame clones alone and lacks a portion of them. Of about 49,000 clones listed, about 88% are singletons. The CDR3 has 15 residues. V trimming: 4 bases; J trimming: 3 bases; junction bases outside the gene matches: 8. CDR1 is SGHTA, CDR2 FQGNSA, per germline. The origin of this receptor is a human donor with non-small cell lung cancer whose response to radiotherapy plus ipilimumab could not be evaluated. This rearrangement joins TRBV7-2 to TRBJ1-2, with TRBD1 matching over 7 bases. The sample here was peripheral blood, taken from a patient treated with radiotherapy plus ipilimumab. The CDR3 here is CASSSYRGKDYGYTF. The CDR3 nucleotides are TGTGCCAGCAGCTCATACAGGGGAAAGGACTATGGCTACACCTTC. The full variable domain, its missing parts supplied by reference TRBV7-2 and TRBJ1-2, is GAGVSQSPSNKVTEKGKDVELRCDPISGHTALYWYRQSLGQGLEFLIYFQGNSAPDKSGLPSDRFSAERTGGSVSTLTIQRTQQEDSAVYLCASSSYRGKDYGYTFGSGTRLTVV.